A single count supports the clone carrying this T cell receptor (beta chain). Its antigen is unidentified. The entry originates in a study of a mutant IDH1 vaccine in newly diagnosed glioma. Across the whole study: Patients arrived already treated with radiotherapy, temozolomide, or both, most having had both. Whole-study results and caveats: Top-clonotype changes in peripheral T cells seemed unrelated to pseudoprogression. It was over 85% of patients that developed vaccine-induced immune responses.

This CDR3 comprises 13 residues. Trimming cost V 6 bases and J 5 bases, with 11 bases left between them. Germline V CDR1 and CDR2: KGHSH, LQKENI. Assay: immunoSEQ multiplex PCR; the TCRdb copy retains only in-frame clones and omits some. Counted here are 15,000 to 20,000 clones, around four fifths occurring once; the ten biggest clones make up 8% to 10%. Time point noted: baseline, week 1 (first vaccination visit). Indicated treatment: pre-vaccination baseline after standard-of-care therapy. The chain joins TRBV18 to TRBJ1-5, with D possibly being TRBD1 (5 bases). The clonotype comes from a man aged 35-49 years with glioma. The sample consisted of PBMCs, taken from a glioma patient treated with radiotherapy, temozolomide or both. CDR3 residues: CASSADRDQPQHF. In DNA, the CDR3 is TGTGCCAGCTCGGCTGACAGAGATCAGCCCCAGCATTTT.